Here is one T cell receptor beta chain with its context. The antigen is unknown. Profiling relied on immunoSEQ multiplex PCR, and the TCRdb table lists in-frame clones only, not all of them. The repertoire has 550,000 to 850,000 clones, approximately 77% of them found once; the top ten carry more than 1.5%. The data were taken from a study of shared clonotypes between healthy human individuals. Study results and limitations: Non-shared clonotypes had lower generation probabilities than those shared by all four donors. Across subsets, estimated richness was generally greater for naive than for memory populations.

This CDR3 is built from 11 residues. Germline V CDR1 and CDR2: DFQATT, SNEGSKA (reference sequence). V was trimmed by 6 bases and J by 8 bases, leaving 11 bases between them. What was sequenced was memory CD4+ T cells sorted from blood. Subset denoted: CD45RA-negative fraction. The sequence was obtained from a woman in her twenties or thirties in good health. The chain has TRBV20-1 and TRBJ2-1; D is undetermined. The CDR3 sequence: CSAMELHEQFF. CDR3 DNA sequence: TGCAGTGCGATGGAGCTGCATGAGCAGTTCTTC.